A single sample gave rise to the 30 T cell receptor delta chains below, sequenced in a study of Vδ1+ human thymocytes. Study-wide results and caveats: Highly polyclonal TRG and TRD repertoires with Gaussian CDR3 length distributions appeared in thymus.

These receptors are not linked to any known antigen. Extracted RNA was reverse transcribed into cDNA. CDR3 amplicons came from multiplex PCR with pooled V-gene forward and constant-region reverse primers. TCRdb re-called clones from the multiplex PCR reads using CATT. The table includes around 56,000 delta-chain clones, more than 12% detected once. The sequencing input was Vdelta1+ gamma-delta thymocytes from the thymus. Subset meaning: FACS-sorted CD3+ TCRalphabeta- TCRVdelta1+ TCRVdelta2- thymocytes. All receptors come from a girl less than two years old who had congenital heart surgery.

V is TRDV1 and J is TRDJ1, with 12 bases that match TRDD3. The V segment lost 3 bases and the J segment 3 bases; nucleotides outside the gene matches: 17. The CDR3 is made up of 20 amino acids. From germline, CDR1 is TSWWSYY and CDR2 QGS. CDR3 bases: TGTGCTCTTGGGGATCCCCAGGAGGCTCACTGGGGGATACCGGCCGATAAACTCATCTTT. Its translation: CALGDPQEAHWGIPADKLIF.

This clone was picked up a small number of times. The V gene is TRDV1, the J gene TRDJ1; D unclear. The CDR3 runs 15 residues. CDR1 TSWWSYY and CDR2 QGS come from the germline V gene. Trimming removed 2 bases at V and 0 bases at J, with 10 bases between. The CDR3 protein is CALGEATPYTDKLIF. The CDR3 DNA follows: TGTGCTCTTGGGGAAGCAACCCCTTACACCGATAAACTCATCTTT.

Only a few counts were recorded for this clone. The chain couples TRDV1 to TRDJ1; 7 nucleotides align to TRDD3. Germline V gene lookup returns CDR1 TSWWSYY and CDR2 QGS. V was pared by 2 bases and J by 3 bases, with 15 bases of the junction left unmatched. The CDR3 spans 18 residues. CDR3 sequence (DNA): TGTGCTCTTGGGGAAGTTCCCAACAGCTCGGATACGCCCGATAAACTCATCTTT. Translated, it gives CALGEVPNSSDTPDKLIF.

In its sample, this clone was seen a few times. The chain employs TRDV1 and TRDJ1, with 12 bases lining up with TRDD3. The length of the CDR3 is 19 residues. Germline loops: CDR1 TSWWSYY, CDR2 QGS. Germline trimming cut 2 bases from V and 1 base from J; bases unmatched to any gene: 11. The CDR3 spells CALGESALGDTSPTDKLIF. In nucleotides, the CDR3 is TGTGCTCTTGGGGAATCCGCCCTGGGGGATACGAGTCCCACCGATAAACTCATCTTT.

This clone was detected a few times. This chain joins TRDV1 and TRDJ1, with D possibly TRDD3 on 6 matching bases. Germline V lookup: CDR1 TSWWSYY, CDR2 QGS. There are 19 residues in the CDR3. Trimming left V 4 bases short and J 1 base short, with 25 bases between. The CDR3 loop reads CALGVRPFPTRILTDKLIF. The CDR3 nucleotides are TGTGCTCTTGGGGTCCGCCCTTTCCCCACCCGGATACTCACCGATAAACTCATCTTT.

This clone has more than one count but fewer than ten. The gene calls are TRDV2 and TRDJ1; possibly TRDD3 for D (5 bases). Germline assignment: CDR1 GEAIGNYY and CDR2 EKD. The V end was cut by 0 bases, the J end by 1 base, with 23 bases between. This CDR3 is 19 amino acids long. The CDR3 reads CACDTAIRGLYVSTDKLIF. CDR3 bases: TGTGCCTGTGACACCGCAATCCGGGGGTTATACGTGTCCACCGATAAACTCATCTTT.

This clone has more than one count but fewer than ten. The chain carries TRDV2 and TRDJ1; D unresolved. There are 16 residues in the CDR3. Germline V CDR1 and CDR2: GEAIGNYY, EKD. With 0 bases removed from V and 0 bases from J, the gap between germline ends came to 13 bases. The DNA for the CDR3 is TGTGCCTGTGACACCCCGGGTAGTTCCCACACCGATAAACTCATCTTT. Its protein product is CACDTPGSSHTDKLIF.

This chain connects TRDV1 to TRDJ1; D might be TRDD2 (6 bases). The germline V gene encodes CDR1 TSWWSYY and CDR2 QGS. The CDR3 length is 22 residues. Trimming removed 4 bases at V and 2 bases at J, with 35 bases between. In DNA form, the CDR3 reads TGTGCTCTTGGGGGCTATCCTACATCGGCGCGGTGGGCGAAGGTGTGGACCGATAAACTCATCTTT. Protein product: CALGGYPTSARWAKVWTDKLIF.

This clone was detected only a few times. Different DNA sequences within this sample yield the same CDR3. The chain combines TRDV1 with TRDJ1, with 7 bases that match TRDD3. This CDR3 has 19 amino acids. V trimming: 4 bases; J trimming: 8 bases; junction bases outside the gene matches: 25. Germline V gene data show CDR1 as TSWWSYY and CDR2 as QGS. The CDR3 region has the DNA TGTGCTCTTGGGGGTCTGGCCTACGGGTTGGGGGACCCTAGTAAGAAACTCATCTTT. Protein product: CALGGLAYGLGDPSKKLIF.

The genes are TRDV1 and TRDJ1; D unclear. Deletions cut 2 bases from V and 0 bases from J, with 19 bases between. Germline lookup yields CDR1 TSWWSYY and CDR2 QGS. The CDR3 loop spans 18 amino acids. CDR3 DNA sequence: TGTGCTCTTGGGGAAGGCCCACACGTACTGTATTACACCGATAAACTCATCTTT. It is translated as CALGEGPHVLYYTDKLIF.

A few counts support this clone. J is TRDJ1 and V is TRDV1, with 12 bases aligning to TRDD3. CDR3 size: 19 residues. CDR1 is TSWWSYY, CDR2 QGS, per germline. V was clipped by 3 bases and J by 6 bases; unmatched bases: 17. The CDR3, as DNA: TGTGCTCTTGGGGATAGACAGTCCACTGGGGGATACATTTCTCATAAACTCATCTTT. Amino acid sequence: CALGDRQSTGGYISHKLIF.

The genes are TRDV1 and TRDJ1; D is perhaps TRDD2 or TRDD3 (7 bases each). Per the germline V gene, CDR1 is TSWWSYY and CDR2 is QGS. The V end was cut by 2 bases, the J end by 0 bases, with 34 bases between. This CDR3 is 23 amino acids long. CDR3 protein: CALGEWPEAFPTGRGIDTDKLIF. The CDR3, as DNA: TGTGCTCTTGGGGAATGGCCCGAAGCTTTTCCTACTGGGCGGGGGATCGACACCGATAAACTCATCTTT.

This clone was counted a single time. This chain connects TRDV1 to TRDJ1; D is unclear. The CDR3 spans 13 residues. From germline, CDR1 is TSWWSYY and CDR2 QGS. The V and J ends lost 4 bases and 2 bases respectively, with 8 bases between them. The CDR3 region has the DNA TGTGCTCTTGGGGTCGAGGGTACCGATAAACTCATCTTT. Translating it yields CALGVEGTDKLIF.

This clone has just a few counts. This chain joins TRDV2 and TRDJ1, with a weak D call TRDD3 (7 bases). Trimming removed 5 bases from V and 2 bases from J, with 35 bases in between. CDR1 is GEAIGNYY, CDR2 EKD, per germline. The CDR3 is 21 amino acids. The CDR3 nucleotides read TGTGCCTGTGCTGAGGCCTTCCCGACATCTGGGGGGGTTTTAGAAACCGATAAACTCATCTTT. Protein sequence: CACAEAFPTSGGVLETDKLIF.

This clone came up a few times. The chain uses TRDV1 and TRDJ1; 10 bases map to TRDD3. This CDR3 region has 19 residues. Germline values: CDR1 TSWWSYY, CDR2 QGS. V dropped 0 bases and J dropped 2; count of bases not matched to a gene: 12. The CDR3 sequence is CALGELTGGYALRTDKLIF. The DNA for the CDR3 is TGTGCTCTTGGGGAACTAACCGGGGGATACGCGTTGAGGACCGATAAACTCATCTTT.

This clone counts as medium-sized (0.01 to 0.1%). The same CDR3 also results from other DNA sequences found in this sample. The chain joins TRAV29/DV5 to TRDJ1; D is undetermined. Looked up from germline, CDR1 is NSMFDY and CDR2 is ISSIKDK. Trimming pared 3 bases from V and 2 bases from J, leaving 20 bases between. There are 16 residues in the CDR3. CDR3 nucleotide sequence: TGTGCAGCAAACCTAGATATTTCACCCAGAACCGATAAACTCATCTTT. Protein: CAANLDISPRTDKLIF.

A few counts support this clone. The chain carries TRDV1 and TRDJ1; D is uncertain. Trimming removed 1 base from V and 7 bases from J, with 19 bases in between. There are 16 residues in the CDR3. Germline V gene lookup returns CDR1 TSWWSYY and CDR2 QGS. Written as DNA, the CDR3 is TGTGCTCTTGGGGAACCTTTGGAGTCCCAAAGGGGTAAACTCATCTTT. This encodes CALGEPLESQRGKLIF.

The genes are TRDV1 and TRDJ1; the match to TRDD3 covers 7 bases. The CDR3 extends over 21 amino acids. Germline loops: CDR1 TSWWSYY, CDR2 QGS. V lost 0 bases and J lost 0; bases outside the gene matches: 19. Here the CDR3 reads CALGELRSPFLGDAYTDKLIF. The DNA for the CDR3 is TGTGCTCTTGGGGAACTAAGATCCCCTTTCTTGGGGGACGCATACACCGATAAACTCATCTTT.

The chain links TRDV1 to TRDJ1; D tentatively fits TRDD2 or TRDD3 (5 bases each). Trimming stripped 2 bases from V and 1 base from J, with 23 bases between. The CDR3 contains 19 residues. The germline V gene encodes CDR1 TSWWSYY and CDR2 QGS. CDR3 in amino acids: CALGEGELPERRITDKLIF. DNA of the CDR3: TGTGCTCTTGGGGAAGGGGAACTTCCCGAGAGGCGGATCACCGATAAACTCATCTTT.

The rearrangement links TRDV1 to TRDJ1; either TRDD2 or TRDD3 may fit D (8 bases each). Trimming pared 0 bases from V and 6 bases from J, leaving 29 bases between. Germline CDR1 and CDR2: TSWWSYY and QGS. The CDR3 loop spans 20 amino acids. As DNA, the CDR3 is TGTGCTCTTGGGGAACTCTTCACCGACTTCCTACTGGTTGGGGGATATAAACTCATCTTT. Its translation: CALGELFTDFLLVGGYKLIF.

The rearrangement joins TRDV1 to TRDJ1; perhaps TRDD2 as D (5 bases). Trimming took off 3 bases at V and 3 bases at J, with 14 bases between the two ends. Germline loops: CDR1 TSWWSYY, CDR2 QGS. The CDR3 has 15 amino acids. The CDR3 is CALGDTYVEADKLIF. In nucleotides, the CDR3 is TGTGCTCTTGGGGACACCTACGTCGAGGCCGATAAACTCATCTTT.

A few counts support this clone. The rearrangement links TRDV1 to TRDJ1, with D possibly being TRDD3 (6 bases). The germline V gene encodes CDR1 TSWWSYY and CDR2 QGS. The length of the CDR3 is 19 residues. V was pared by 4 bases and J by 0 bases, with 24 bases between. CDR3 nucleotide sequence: TGTGCTCTTGGGGGATACGCTAGGACGTCTCTATCTTACACCGATAAACTCATCTTT. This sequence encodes CALGGYARTSLSYTDKLIF.

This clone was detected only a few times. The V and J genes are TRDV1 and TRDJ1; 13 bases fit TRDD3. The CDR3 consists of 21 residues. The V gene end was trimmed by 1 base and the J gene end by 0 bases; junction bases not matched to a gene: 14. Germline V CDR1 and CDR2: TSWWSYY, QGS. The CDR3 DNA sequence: TGTGCTCTTGGGGAACCCATCCTTGGTACTGGGGGATACGACCACACCGATAAACTCATCTTT. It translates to CALGEPILGTGGYDHTDKLIF.

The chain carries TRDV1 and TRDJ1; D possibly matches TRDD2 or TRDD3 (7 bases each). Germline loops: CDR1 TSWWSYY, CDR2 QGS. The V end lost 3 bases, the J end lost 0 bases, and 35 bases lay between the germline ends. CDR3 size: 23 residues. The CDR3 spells CALGEPPSFLGSLGGPYTDKLIF. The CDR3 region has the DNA TGTGCTCTTGGGGAGCCTCCCTCCTTCCTCGGAAGTCTGGGGGGTCCTTACACCGATAAACTCATCTTT.

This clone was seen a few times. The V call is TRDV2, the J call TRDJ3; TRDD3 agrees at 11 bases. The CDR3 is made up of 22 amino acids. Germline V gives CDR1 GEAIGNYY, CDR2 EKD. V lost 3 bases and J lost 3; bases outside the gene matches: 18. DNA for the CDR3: TGTGCCTGTGACCTCCCGGCCTTCCCAAACTGGGGGATAAGCTGGGACACCCGACAGATGTTTTTC. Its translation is CACDLPAFPNWGISWDTRQMFF.

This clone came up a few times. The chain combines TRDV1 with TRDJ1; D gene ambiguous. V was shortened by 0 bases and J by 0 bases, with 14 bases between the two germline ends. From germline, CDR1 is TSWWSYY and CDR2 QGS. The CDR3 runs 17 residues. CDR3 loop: CALGELGRHPYTDKLIF. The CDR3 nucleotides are TGTGCTCTTGGGGAACTAGGCCGGCATCCGTACACCGATAAACTCATCTTT.

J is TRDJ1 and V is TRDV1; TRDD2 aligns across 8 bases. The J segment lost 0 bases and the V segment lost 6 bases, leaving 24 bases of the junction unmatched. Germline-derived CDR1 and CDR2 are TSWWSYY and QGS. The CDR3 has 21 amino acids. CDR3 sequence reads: CALGDLPTPTRSLSYTDKLIF. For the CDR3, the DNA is TGTGCTCTTGGAGATCTTCCTACTCCCACCCGATCACTATCGTACACCGATAAACTCATCTTT.

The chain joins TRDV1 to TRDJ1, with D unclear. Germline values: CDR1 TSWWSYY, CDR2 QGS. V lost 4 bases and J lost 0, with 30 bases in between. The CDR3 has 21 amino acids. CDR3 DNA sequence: TGTGCTCTTGGGGTTGGCTTCGTACACACAGACTCCCCGGGGTACACCGATAAACTCATCTTT. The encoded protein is CALGVGFVHTDSPGYTDKLIF.

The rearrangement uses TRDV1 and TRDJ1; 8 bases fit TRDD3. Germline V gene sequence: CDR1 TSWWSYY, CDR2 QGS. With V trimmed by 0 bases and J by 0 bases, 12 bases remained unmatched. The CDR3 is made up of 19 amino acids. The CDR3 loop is CALGELNTGGLPYTDKLIF. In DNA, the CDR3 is TGTGCTCTTGGGGAACTAAATACTGGGGGGCTACCTTACACCGATAAACTCATCTTT.

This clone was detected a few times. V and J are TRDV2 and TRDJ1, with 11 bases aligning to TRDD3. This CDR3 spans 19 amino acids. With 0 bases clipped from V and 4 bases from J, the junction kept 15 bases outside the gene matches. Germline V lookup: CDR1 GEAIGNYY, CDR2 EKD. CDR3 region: CACDTAGVLGDRCSDKLIF. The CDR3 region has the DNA TGTGCCTGTGACACCGCGGGGGTACTGGGGGATAGATGCAGCGATAAACTCATCTTT.